Listed below are T cell receptor beta chains from one sample, sequenced in a study of blood T cell repertoires in COVID-19. The data were produced by immunoSEQ multiplex PCR, yet TCRdb's version contains in-frame clones alone and is incomplete. The data contain 250,000 to 300,000 clones, 89% of them singletons. The specimen was peripheral blood. Receptors were obtained from an older woman with acute or convalescent COVID-19. CDR3s include the opening cysteine and the closing phenylalanine or tryptophan. D genes are given only for firm matches. Clone size is given for some rows only: seen once, a few or many times, or a class if the clone is expanded.

d_gene: .
abundance: .
j_gene: TRBJ1-3
v_gene: TRBV2
CDR3aa: CASSGTLGNTIYF
CDR3nt: TGTGCCAGCAGTGGGACACTTGGAAACACCATATATTTT

d_gene: .
abundance: once
j_gene: TRBJ2-1
v_gene: TRBV3-1/TRBV3-2
CDR3aa: CASSQDLGDSTYNEQFF
CDR3nt: TGTGCCAGCAGCCAAGATTTAGGGGATTCGACCTACAATGAGCAGTTCTTC

d_gene: .
abundance: .
j_gene: TRBJ1-1
v_gene: TRBV2
CDR3aa: CASSRESNTEAFF
CDR3nt: TGTGCCAGCAGTCGGGAGTCGAACACTGAAGCTTTCTTT

d_gene: TRBD1
abundance: .
j_gene: TRBJ1-5
v_gene: TRBV18
CDR3aa: CASSLGQISNQPQHF
CDR3nt: TGTGCCAGCTCGCTGGGACAGATTAGCAATCAGCCCCAGCATTTT

d_gene: TRBD1
abundance: once
j_gene: TRBJ1-6
v_gene: TRBV7-9
CDR3aa: CASSSTGGSYNSPLHF
CDR3nt: TGTGCCAGCAGCTCCACAGGGGGCTCCTATAATTCACCCCTCCACTTT

d_gene: TRBD2
abundance: .
j_gene: TRBJ2-5
v_gene: TRBV2
CDR3aa: CASTTSLGETQYF
CDR3nt: TGTGCCAGCACGACTAGCCTCGGGGAGACCCAGTACTTC

d_gene: TRBD2
abundance: .
j_gene: TRBJ2-1
v_gene: TRBV11-2
CDR3aa: CASRQGGRAHEQFF
CDR3nt: TGTGCCAGCAGGCAAGGCGGGAGGGCCCATGAGCAGTTCTTC

d_gene: .
abundance: .
j_gene: TRBJ2-6
v_gene: TRBV19
CDR3aa: CASSPRRQIAGANVLTF
CDR3nt: TGTGCCAGTAGTCCCCGGAGACAGATTGCTGGGGCCAACGTCCTGACTTTC

d_gene: .
abundance: .
j_gene: TRBJ1-6
v_gene: TRBV3-1/TRBV3-2
CDR3aa: CATRQLEPNSPLHF
CDR3nt: TGTGCCACCCGCCAGTTAGAGCCTAATTCACCCCTCCACTTT

d_gene: TRBD1
abundance: .
j_gene: TRBJ1-4
v_gene: TRBV28
CDR3aa: CASKPGQTLNEKLFF
CDR3nt: TGTGCCAGCAAGCCGGGACAGACACTTAATGAAAAACTGTTTTTT

d_gene: TRBD2
abundance: .
j_gene: TRBJ2-1
v_gene: TRBV7-3
CDR3aa: CASSLGTSGGGEQFF
CDR3nt: TGTGCCAGCAGCTTAGGGACTAGCGGGGGTGGTGAGCAGTTCTTC

d_gene: .
abundance: .
j_gene: TRBJ2-7
v_gene: TRBV11-2
CDR3aa: CASSSPGASEQYF
CDR3nt: TGTGCCAGCAGCTCCCCCGGAGCCTCCGAGCAGTACTTC

d_gene: .
abundance: .
j_gene: TRBJ2-1
v_gene: TRBV29-1
CDR3aa: CSVESVLNEQFF
CDR3nt: TGCAGCGTTGAATCAGTCCTCAATGAGCAGTTCTTC

d_gene: TRBD1
abundance: .
j_gene: TRBJ2-5
v_gene: TRBV6-1
CDR3aa: CASSEIWRQGGETQYF
CDR3nt: TGTGCCAGCAGTGAAATATGGAGACAGGGGGGGGAGACCCAGTACTTC

d_gene: .
abundance: once
j_gene: TRBJ2-1
v_gene: TRBV5-4
CDR3aa: CASSLAGRENNEQFF
CDR3nt: TGTGCCAGCAGCTTGGCCGGACGGGAGAACAATGAGCAGTTCTTC

d_gene: TRBD1
abundance: .
j_gene: TRBJ2-1
v_gene: TRBV19
CDR3aa: CASRIRGLYNEQFF
CDR3nt: TGTGCCAGTAGAATCAGGGGGCTGTACAATGAGCAGTTCTTC

d_gene: .
abundance: .
j_gene: TRBJ2-7
v_gene: TRBV5-6
CDR3aa: CASSWLPWAGRHEQYF
CDR3nt: TGTGCCAGCAGCTGGCTCCCCTGGGCAGGTCGCCACGAGCAGTACTTC

d_gene: TRBD1
abundance: .
j_gene: TRBJ1-4
v_gene: TRBV18
CDR3aa: CASSPFGQGASNEKLFF
CDR3nt: TGTGCCAGCTCACCATTTGGACAGGGGGCGTCTAATGAAAAACTGTTTTTT

d_gene: .
abundance: once
j_gene: TRBJ1-2
v_gene: TRBV28
CDR3aa: CASSSRGPTNYGYTF
CDR3nt: TGTGCCAGCAGTTCCAGGGGTCCTACTAACTATGGCTACACCTTC

d_gene: .
abundance: .
j_gene: TRBJ2-3
v_gene: TRBV7-2
CDR3aa: CASSLGQSGTDTQYF
CDR3nt: TGTGCCAGCAGCTTAGGACAGTCGGGCACAGATACGCAGTATTTT

d_gene: TRBD1
abundance: .
j_gene: TRBJ2-7
v_gene: TRBV29-1
CDR3aa: CSVIPQGAYEQYF
CDR3nt: TGCAGCGTTATCCCACAGGGGGCCTACGAGCAGTACTTC

d_gene: TRBD2
abundance: once
j_gene: TRBJ2-3
v_gene: TRBV10-3
CDR3aa: CATTRASGSVGTDTQYF
CDR3nt: TGTGCCACGACTAGGGCTAGCGGGAGTGTGGGCACAGATACGCAGTATTTT

d_gene: .
abundance: .
j_gene: TRBJ2-7
v_gene: TRBV4-3
CDR3aa: CASSQGNKREQYF
CDR3nt: TGCGCCAGCAGCCAAGGAAACAAGCGGGAGCAGTACTTC

d_gene: .
abundance: .
j_gene: TRBJ1-2
v_gene: TRBV4-1
CDR3aa: CASSQDPTGNYGYTF
CDR3nt: TGCGCCAGCAGCCAAGACCCGACCGGGAACTATGGCTACACCTTC

d_gene: TRBD2
abundance: .
j_gene: TRBJ2-7
v_gene: TRBV4-3
CDR3aa: CASSLDGTSYEQYF
CDR3nt: TGCGCCAGCAGCCTCGACGGGACTAGCTACGAGCAGTACTTC

d_gene: TRBD1
abundance: .
j_gene: TRBJ2-7
v_gene: TRBV7-9
CDR3aa: CASSSGRTGRGEQYF
CDR3nt: TGTGCCAGCAGCTCGGGCCGGACAGGAAGGGGCGAGCAGTACTTC

d_gene: TRBD1
abundance: .
j_gene: TRBJ1-6
v_gene: TRBV15
CDR3aa: CATNIGQGVSPLHF
CDR3nt: TGTGCCACCAACATAGGGCAGGGGGTTTCACCCCTCCACTTT

d_gene: .
abundance: .
j_gene: TRBJ1-5
v_gene: TRBV6-1
CDR3aa: CASSERAPQRQYSNQPQHF
CDR3nt: TGTGCCAGCAGTGAAAGAGCACCCCAGCGACAGTATAGCAATCAGCCCCAGCATTTT

d_gene: .
abundance: once
j_gene: TRBJ1-1
v_gene: TRBV19
CDR3aa: CASSMVARVNTEAFF
CDR3nt: TGTGCCAGTAGTATGGTAGCCAGAGTAAACACTGAAGCTTTCTTT

d_gene: TRBD2
abundance: once
j_gene: TRBJ2-1
v_gene: TRBV7-2
CDR3aa: CASSSGLAGVLNEQFF
CDR3nt: TGTGCCAGCAGCTCGGGACTAGCGGGAGTATTGAATGAGCAGTTCTTC

d_gene: TRBD1
abundance: .
j_gene: TRBJ1-5
v_gene: TRBV6-2/TRBV6-3
CDR3aa: CASSVHRGQMGINNQPQHF
CDR3nt: TGTGCCAGCAGTGTTCACAGGGGGCAGATGGGGATAAACAATCAGCCCCAGCATTTT

d_gene: TRBD1
abundance: few
j_gene: TRBJ1-2
v_gene: TRBV6-5
CDR3aa: CASRKGTGDGYTF
CDR3nt: TGTGCCAGCAGGAAGGGGACAGGGGATGGCTACACCTTC

d_gene: TRBD1
abundance: .
j_gene: TRBJ2-5
v_gene: TRBV28
CDR3aa: CASSFGQGWGETQYF
CDR3nt: TGTGCCAGCAGTTTTGGACAGGGATGGGGGGAGACCCAGTACTTC

d_gene: TRBD1
abundance: once
j_gene: TRBJ2-3
v_gene: TRBV29-1
CDR3aa: CSVTGTGYTDTQYF
CDR3nt: TGCAGCGTTACCGGGACAGGGTACACAGATACGCAGTATTTT

d_gene: TRBD2
abundance: .
j_gene: TRBJ2-7
v_gene: TRBV7-3
CDR3aa: CASSLPSPAGLAGSYEQYF
CDR3nt: TGTGCCAGCAGCTTACCCTCGCCCGCGGGACTAGCGGGGTCCTACGAGCAGTACTTC

d_gene: .
abundance: .
j_gene: TRBJ2-3
v_gene: TRBV24-1
CDR3aa: CATSVRQRDTQYF
CDR3nt: TGTGCCACCAGTGTGAGGCAACGAGATACGCAGTATTTT

d_gene: .
abundance: .
j_gene: TRBJ2-3
v_gene: TRBV28
CDR3aa: CASRGTRDTQYF
CDR3nt: TGTGCCAGCAGGGGGACTCGCGATACGCAGTATTTT

d_gene: TRBD2
abundance: .
j_gene: TRBJ2-7
v_gene: TRBV29-1
CDR3aa: CSVGNSGADEQYF
CDR3nt: TGCAGCGTTGGAAATAGCGGGGCCGACGAGCAGTACTTC

d_gene: .
abundance: .
j_gene: TRBJ2-2
v_gene: TRBV27
CDR3aa: CASSSWGVNTGELFF
CDR3nt: TGTGCCAGCAGCTCCTGGGGGGTGAACACCGGGGAGCTGTTTTTT